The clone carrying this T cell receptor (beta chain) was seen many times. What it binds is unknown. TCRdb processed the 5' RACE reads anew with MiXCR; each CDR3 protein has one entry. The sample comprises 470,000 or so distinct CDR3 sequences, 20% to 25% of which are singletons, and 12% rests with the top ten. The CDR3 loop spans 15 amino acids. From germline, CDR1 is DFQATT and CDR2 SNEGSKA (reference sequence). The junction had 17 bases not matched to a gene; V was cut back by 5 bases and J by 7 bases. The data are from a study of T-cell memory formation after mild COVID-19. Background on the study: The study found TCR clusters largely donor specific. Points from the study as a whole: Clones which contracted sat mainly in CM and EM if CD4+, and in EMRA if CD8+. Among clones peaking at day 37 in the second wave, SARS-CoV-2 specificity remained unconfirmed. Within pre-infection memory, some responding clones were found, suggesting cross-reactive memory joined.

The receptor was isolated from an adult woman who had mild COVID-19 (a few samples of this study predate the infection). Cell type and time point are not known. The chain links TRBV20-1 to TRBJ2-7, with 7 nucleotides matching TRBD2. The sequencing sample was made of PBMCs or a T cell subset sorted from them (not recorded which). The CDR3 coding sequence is TGCAGTGCTGAGAAGGGACTAACTCTTTTGGTGGAGCAGTACTTC. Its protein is CSAEKGLTLLVEQYF.